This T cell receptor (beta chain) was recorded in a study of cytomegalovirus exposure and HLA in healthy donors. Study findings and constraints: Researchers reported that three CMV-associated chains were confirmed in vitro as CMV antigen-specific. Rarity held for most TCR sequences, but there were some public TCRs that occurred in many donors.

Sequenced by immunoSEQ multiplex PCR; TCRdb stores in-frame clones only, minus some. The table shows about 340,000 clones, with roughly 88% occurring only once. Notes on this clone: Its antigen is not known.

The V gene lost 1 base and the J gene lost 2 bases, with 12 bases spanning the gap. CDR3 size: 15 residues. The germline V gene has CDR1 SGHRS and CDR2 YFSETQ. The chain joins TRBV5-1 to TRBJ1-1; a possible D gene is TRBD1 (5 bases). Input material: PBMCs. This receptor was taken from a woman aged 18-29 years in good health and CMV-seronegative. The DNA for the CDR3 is TGCGCCAGCAGCTTGAGTCTAGGGGAAAACACTGAAGCTTTCTTT. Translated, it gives CASSLSLGENTEAFF.